The 22 T cell receptor beta chains below were found in one sample sequenced in a study of CD8+CD57+ T cells in acquired aplastic anemia. Profiling that covered TCR beta VDJ and CDR3 relied on genomic DNA as its template. One entry per CDR3 protein results from TCRdb running MiXCR on the reads. The sample comprises 200,000 or so distinct CDR3 sequences, less than 60% of which are singletons, and 15% to 20% rests with the top ten. Whoever was chosen for sequencing had shown CD8+CD57+ cell expansion by flow cytometry. The sequencing input was sorted CD4+, CD8+, or CD8+CD57+ T cells (not recorded which) from PBMCs. These receptors originate from a human donor with aplastic anemia.

The rearrangement joins TRBV12-5 to TRBJ2-1, with TRBD2 as a possible D gene (6 bases). The germline CDR1 and CDR2 sequences are LGHNT and FRNRAP. Trimming removed 6 bases from V and 8 bases from J, with 11 bases in between. This CDR3 spans 12 amino acids. CDR3 sequence: CASGSASDEQFF. The CDR3 DNA reads as TGTGCTAGTGGGAGTGCTAGCGATGAGCAGTTCTTC.

A few counts support this clonotype. The genes are TRBV29-1 and TRBJ2-5, with 11 bases identical to TRBD1. V was clipped by 7 bases and J by 5 bases; unmatched bases: 3. Germline CDR1 is SQVTM and CDR2 is ANQGSEA. This CDR3 comprises 12 residues. CDR3 residues: CSARTGGETQYF. The CDR3 DNA reads as TGCAGCGCAAGGACAGGGGGCGAGACCCAGTACTTC.

This chain joins TRBV7-8 and TRBJ2-2, with D tentatively TRBD2 (7 bases). CDR3 length equals 14 residues. CDR1 is SGHVS and CDR2 is FQNEAQ in the germline V gene. With 4 bases removed from V and 8 bases from J, the gap between germline ends came to 14 bases. The CDR3 DNA reads as TGTGCCAGCAGCTATTCGGGGGGCCCTGGGGAGCTGTTTTTT. Translation: CASSYSGGPGELFF.

This clonotype was detected only once. Since a much larger clone is just one base distant, this may be a read error. V is TRBV18 and J is TRBJ2-7, with no clear D. Germline V gene sequence: CDR1 KGHSH, CDR2 LQKENI. The CDR3 runs 12 residues. CDR3 DNA: TGTGCCAGCCCACCGACGGGTTACGAGCAGTACTTC. It specifies CASPPTGYEQYF.

The sample holds many counts of this clonotype. The chain joins TRBV12-3 or TRBV12-4 to TRBJ2-7; D uncertain. The length of the CDR3 is 14 residues. With 3 bases removed from V and 4 bases from J, the gap between germline ends came to 13 bases. The CDR3 loop reads CASSFSTDFYEQYF. The DNA of the CDR3 is TGTGCCAGCAGTTTTTCTACGGATTTTTACGAGCAGTACTTC.

This clonotype came up many times. The V call is TRBV5-4, the J call TRBJ2-2, with D hard to call. CDR1 and CDR2 (germline): SGHNT, YYREEE (reference sequence). The V end was cut by 6 bases, the J end by 5 bases, with 20 bases between. The CDR3 totals 16 residues. CDR3 sequence reads: CASTDSPNEQTGELFF. The DNA for the CDR3 is TGTGCCAGCACCGACTCCCCTAATGAACAGACCGGGGAGCTGTTTTTT.

By proportion, this clonotype is medium-sized (0.01 to 0.1%). The chain combines TRBV11-2 with TRBJ1-2; D perhaps matches TRBD1 (5 bases). V dropped 1 base and J dropped 4 bases, with 13 bases sitting between them. Germline V gene sequence: CDR1 SGHAT, CDR2 FQNNGV. The CDR3 sequence is 15 residues long. Here the CDR3 reads CASSLGEGAGYGYTF. The CDR3, as DNA: TGTGCCAGCAGCTTAGGTGAAGGGGCGGGCTATGGCTACACCTTC.

V and J are TRBV30 and TRBJ2-3; D is possibly TRBD2 (5 bases). Looked up from germline, CDR1 is GTSNPN and CDR2 is SVGIG (reference sequence). This CDR3 spans 14 amino acids. V lost 4 bases to trimming and J lost 4 bases, with 15 bases between them. CDR3 nucleotide sequence: TGTGCCTGGAAACGGGAAACAGACGCAGATACGCAGTATTTT. Translation: CAWKRETDADTQYF.

In the case of this clonotype: A read error is likely, as this CDR3 ends without the conserved phenylalanine or tryptophan. The chain links TRBV20-1 to TRBJ1-1; D not resolved. The V and J ends lost 5 bases and 1 base respectively, with 17 bases between them. Germline assignment: CDR1 DFQATT and CDR2 SNEGSKA (reference sequence). This CDR3 is built from 15 residues. The CDR3 coding sequence is TGCAGTGCTCCCCTCTCATTGACCAAGAACACTGAAGCTTTCTCA. Its translation: CSAPLSLTKNTEAFS.

In its sample, this clonotype was seen many times. The CDR3 reads CSARDVFQGSSYNSPLHF. The CDR3 coding sequence is TGCAGTGCTAGAGATGTGTTTCAGGGGTCCTCCTATAATTCACCCCTCCACTTT. The chain couples TRBV20-1 to TRBJ1-6, with TRBD1 as a possible D gene (6 bases). Deletions cut 0 bases from V and 0 bases from J, with 15 bases between. The CDR3 sequence is 18 residues long. The germline CDR1 and CDR2 sequences are DFQATT and SNEGSKA (reference sequence).

With respect to this clonotype: The conserved final phenylalanine or tryptophan is absent from the CDR3, which likely points to a read error. This chain joins TRBV5-1 and TRBJ2-1; 7 bases agree with TRBD2. The germline CDR1 and CDR2 sequences are SGHRS and YFSETQ. V shed 5 bases and J 9 bases; nucleotides not matched to a gene: 2. The CDR3 is 11 amino acids. For the CDR3, the DNA is TGCGCCAGCAGGTGGGAGGGTGAGCAGTTCTGC. Residues: CASRWEGEQFC.

The chain employs TRBV9 and TRBJ2-3, with D maybe TRBD2 (5 bases). The ends were cut back, 3 bases at V and 6 bases at J, with 11 bases in the middle. The germline gives CDR1 SGDLS, CDR2 YYNGEE. The CDR3 runs to 13 residues. The CDR3 loop reads CASSDGVGDTQYF. The CDR3 bases are TGTGCCAGCAGCGACGGGGTGGGGGATACGCAGTATTTT.

This clonotype was observed a few times. The chain links TRBV2 to TRBJ1-5, with 8 bases that match TRBD1. CDR1 and CDR2 from the germline V gene are SNHLY and FYNNEI. J gave up 0 bases and V 4 bases, and 23 bases lay outside the gene matches. This CDR3 has 22 residues. Here the CDR3 reads CASSGTGRKISASKSSNQPQHF. CDR3 nucleotides: TGTGCCAGCAGTGGGACAGGGCGGAAGATATCGGCTAGTAAAAGTAGCAATCAGCCCCAGCATTTT. Drawing the rest from reference TRBV2 and TRBJ1-5, the complete variable domain is EPEVTQTPSHQVTQMGQEVILRCVPISNHLYFYWYRQILGQKVEFLVSFYNNEISEKSEIFDDQFSVERPDGSNFTLKIRSTKLEDSAMYFCASSGTGRKISASKSSNQPQHFGDGTRLSIL.

This clonotype was seen only a few times. A much larger clone differs from this one at a single base, so this may be a read error. This chain uses TRBV7-2 with TRBJ1-1; 7 nucleotides line up with TRBD1. The CDR3 has 15 amino acids. The V segment lost 1 base and the J segment 3 bases; nucleotides outside the gene matches: 5. Germline assignment: CDR1 SGHTA and CDR2 FQGNSA. The chain's CDR3 is CASSLGGTADTEAFF. The CDR3 bases are TGTGCCAGCAGCTTAGGTGGGACAGCGGACACTGAAGCTTTCTTT.

This clonotype was observed many times. The chain carries TRBV9 and TRBJ2-7; TRBD2 matches at 7 bases. Unmatched junction bases numbered 6, after V lost 5 bases and J lost 1 base. CDR3 size: 14 residues. Germline-derived CDR1 and CDR2 are SGDLS and YYNGEE. This chain's CDR3 is CASSPSGDSYEQYF. The CDR3 DNA reads as TGTGCCAGCAGTCCCAGCGGGGATTCCTACGAGCAGTACTTC.

The rearrangement links TRBV2 to TRBJ1-1; D is possibly TRBD1 (6 bases). The CDR3 has 14 amino acids. The V gene lost 6 bases and the J gene lost 1 base, with 12 bases spanning the gap. Germline V gives CDR1 SNHLY, CDR2 FYNNEI. CDR3 sequence: CASSGYRENTEAFF. Written as DNA, the CDR3 is TGTGCCAGCAGCGGTTACAGGGAGAACACTGAAGCTTTCTTT.

This clonotype was observed a few times. J is TRBJ2-1 and V is TRBV5-1, with no clear D. There are 13 residues in the CDR3. Germline V gene sequence: CDR1 SGHRS, CDR2 YFSETQ. The V gene lost 2 bases and the J gene lost 5 bases, with 8 bases spanning the gap. For the CDR3, the DNA is TGCGCCAGCAGCTTACAACAGAACAATGAGCAGTTCTTC. Protein: CASSLQQNNEQFF.

This clonotype occurred a few times. Since a much larger clone is just one base distant, this may be a read error. The J gene is TRBJ1-4, the V gene TRBV6-5, with D maybe TRBD1 (5 bases). CDR1 MNHEY and CDR2 SVGAGI come from the germline V gene. The CDR3 runs to 15 residues. V was clipped by 2 bases and J by 5 bases, with 12 bases between them. CDR3 sequence reads: CASSYTGGGNEKLFF. CDR3 nucleotides: TGTGCCAGCAGTTACACAGGTGGAGGGAATGAAAAACTGTTTTTT.

This rearrangement joins TRBV7-9 to TRBJ2-3, with D unclear. The CDR3 sequence is 14 residues long. Germline assignment: CDR1 SEHNR and CDR2 FQNEAQ (reference sequence). The V gene lost 6 bases and the J gene lost 0 bases, with 10 bases spanning the gap. The CDR3 nucleotides read TGTGCCAGCAGGCAGAGCCCTAGCACAGATACGCAGTATTTT. Translation gives CASRQSPSTDTQYF.

This clonotype was recorded once. V is TRBV12-5 and J is TRBJ2-2; a weak D match, TRBD1 (5 bases). Germline CDR1 LGHNT, CDR2 FRNRAP. This CDR3 has 13 amino acids. The CDR3 sequence: CASSVGASGELFF. CDR3 bases: TGTGCCAGCAGCGTAGGGGCTAGCGGGGAGCTGTTTTTT. Variable domain in full (rest from reference TRBV12-5 and TRBJ2-2): DARVTQTPRHKVTEMGQEVTMRCQPILGHNTVFWYRQTMMQGLELLAYFRNRAPLDDSGMPKDRFSAEMPDATLATLKIQPSEPRDSAVYFCASSVGASGELFFGEGSRLTVL.

There are many counts of this clonotype. The V call is TRBV9, the J call TRBJ2-2, with a possible D match to TRBD2 (5 bases). The CDR3 covers 15 residues. The germline V gene encodes CDR1 SGDLS and CDR2 YYNGEE. The germline V and J ends were trimmed by 0 bases and 0 bases, with 6 bases remaining between them. In nucleotides, the CDR3 is TGTGCCAGCAGCGTAGCCGGGGCGAACACCGGGGAGCTGTTTTTT. Amino acid sequence: CASSVAGANTGELFF.

The table lists this clonotype with many counts. The chain uses TRBV5-8 and TRBJ1-1; unclear D gene. The CDR3 length is 14 residues. The ends were cut back, 0 bases at V and 3 bases at J, with 9 bases in the middle. Germline CDR1 reads SGHTS; CDR2 reads YDEGEE. CDR3 loop: CASSLAHGYTEAFF. CDR3 coding DNA: TGTGCCAGCAGCTTGGCTCACGGTTACACTGAAGCTTTCTTT.